This TCR beta chain was found in a study of blood T cell repertoires in COVID-19. Study background: Whether acute or convalescent, the COVID-19 samples came from the United States, Italy and Spain. T cells, B-cell-depleted T cells, or PBMCs supplied cDNA or gDNA.

This clone is a singleton in its sample. Original data processing: The authors estimated nucleated cell counts from reference gene primer amplification. Assay used: immunoSEQ multiplex PCR; TCRdb lists only in-frame clones, some missing. V and J calls and clone size are as listed in that table; D and trimming were resolved from the DNA. The sample holds roughly 79,000 clones, roughly four fifths seen once. This receptor was identified in a human donor in a cohort sampled during active COVID-19. Sequencing input: peripheral blood.

CDR3 sequence (DNA): TGTGCCAGTAGTATGCCGGGGTGGATCGAGCAGTACTTC. Its protein product is CASSMPGWIEQYF. The V and J genes are TRBV19 and TRBJ2-7; possible D gene TRBD2, 5 bases. V was trimmed by 3 bases and J by 6 bases, leaving 12 bases between them. Germline loops: CDR1 LNHDA, CDR2 SQIVND (reference sequence). This CDR3 comprises 13 residues.